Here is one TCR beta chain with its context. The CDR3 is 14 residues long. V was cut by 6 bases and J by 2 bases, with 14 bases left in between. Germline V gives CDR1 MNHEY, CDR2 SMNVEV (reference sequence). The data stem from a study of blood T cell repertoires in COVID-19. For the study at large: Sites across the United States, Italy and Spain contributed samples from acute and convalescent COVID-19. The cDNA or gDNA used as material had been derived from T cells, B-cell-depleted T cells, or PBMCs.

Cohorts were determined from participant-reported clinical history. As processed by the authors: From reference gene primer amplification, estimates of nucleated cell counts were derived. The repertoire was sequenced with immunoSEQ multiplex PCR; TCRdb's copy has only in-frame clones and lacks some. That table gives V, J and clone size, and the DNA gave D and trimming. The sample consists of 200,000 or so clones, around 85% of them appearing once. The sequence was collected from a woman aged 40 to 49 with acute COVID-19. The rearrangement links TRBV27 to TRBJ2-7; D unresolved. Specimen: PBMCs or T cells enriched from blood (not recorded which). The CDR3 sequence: CASSRGLRPYEQYF. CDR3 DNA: TGTGCCAGCAGCCGTGGGCTCCGACCCTACGAGCAGTACTTC.